Shown below are 2 T cell receptor beta chains from a single sample sequenced in a study of PD-1 blockade in classical Hodgkin lymphoma (dated by TCRdb to the early 2020s). This sample's time point label indicates: cycle 1 day 1 (C1D1), immediately before nivolumab initiation. Relapse after autologous stem cell transplantation had occurred in all trial patients, and cohorts A, B and C were distinguished by prior brentuximab vedotin exposure. A Miltenyi CD4+ T cell isolation kit was used for magnetic negative selection to purify CD4+ T cells from thawed PBMCs. Libraries were prepared through the immunoSEQ multiplex PCR assay. The table was pulled from immuneACCESS by TCRdb, which kept in-frame rearrangements only. Such tables lose some clones; where checked, under half of the loss comes from unresolved V genes, and the rest has no known cause. Within this sample are 26,000 or so clones, with more than 60% of them counted one time only. Jointly, the top ten make up over 2% of the sample.

This material consisted of CD4+ T cells from blood, taken at baseline. These receptors were obtained from a human donor with classical Hodgkin lymphoma.

The J gene is TRBJ2-2, the V gene TRBV5-1; D is uncertain. The germline V gene encodes CDR1 SGHRS and CDR2 YFSETQ. The CDR3 runs to 15 residues. Trimming shortened V by 3 bases and J by 0 bases, and 9 bases separated the two germline ends. The CDR3 sequence: CASSSSGPNTGELFF. The DNA for the CDR3 is TGCGCCAGCAGCTCGTCGGGCCCGAACACCGGGGAGCTGTTTTTT.

The chain recombines TRBV7-7 with TRBJ2-1, with no clear D. V was shortened by 5 bases and J by 6 bases, with 14 bases between the two germline ends. Germline V gene data show CDR1 as SSHAT and CDR2 as FNYEAQ (reference sequence). This CDR3 contains 14 residues. CDR3 in amino acids: CASSPLGLGNEQFF. CDR3 DNA: TGTGCCAGCAGCCCTCTCGGATTAGGCAATGAGCAGTTCTTC.